This TCR beta chain was captured by sequencing in a study of shared clonotypes between healthy human individuals. Repertoires were generated with immunoSEQ multiplex PCR, while TCRdb's copy carries only in-frame clones and drops some. This sample has millions of clones, with roughly 91% found just once. Naive CD8 cells, CD45RO-negative and positively selected for CCR7, excluded terminally differentiated effector memory CD45RA+ cells. This sequence was found in a man between 18 and 35 years old in good health. Some clones in this sample may be carry-over from other donors' samples. The sample was naive CD8+ T cells from PBMCs.

The CDR3 here is CASSYLEGANYGYTF. The CDR3 region has the DNA TGTGCCAGCAGTTACTTGGAGGGGGCGAACTATGGCTACACCTTC. The V and J genes are TRBV6-5 and TRBJ1-2; the match to TRBD1 covers 7 bases. This CDR3 comprises 15 residues. Germline V gene sequence: CDR1 MNHEY, CDR2 SVGAGI. The trim removed 1 base at V and 2 bases at J, leaving 4 bases unmatched.